The clone carrying this T cell receptor (beta chain) occurred a few times. The antigen is unknown. TCRdb independently ran MiXCR on the reads; one entry per CDR3 protein. The sample holds around 300,000 distinct CDR3 sequences, around 20% seen once. This entry comes from a study of T cell repertoires in cytomegalovirus infection. Study context: Public TCR beta signatures marked donors with CMV infection and the matching HLA.

Trimming shortened V by 3 bases and J by 1 base, and 18 bases separated the two germline ends. This CDR3 is built from 17 residues. Germline values: CDR1 SGHAT, CDR2 FQNNGV. The chain couples TRBV11-2 to TRBJ1-1, with TRBD1 as a possible D gene (6 bases). This clonotype was obtained from a human donor in good health (CMV status not recorded). Some clones in this sample may be carry-over from other donors' samples. Here the sequenced sample was cultured PBMCs, taken from culture after CMV antigen stimulation. The DNA for the CDR3 is TGTGCCAGCAGCTTGTATTTCTCCCGGACAGAGAACACTGAAGCTTTCTTT. Its translation: CASSLYFSRTENTEAFF.